The rows below give T cell receptor beta chains drawn from one sample of a study of CD8+CD57+ T cells in acquired aplastic anemia. Via MiXCR, TCRdb re-called the reads, giving one row per CDR3 protein. The sample has under 250,000 distinct CDR3 sequences; more than 45% are singletons. The sequenced sample consisted of sorted CD4+, CD8+, or CD8+CD57+ T cells (not recorded which) from PBMCs. The receptors here all came from a human donor with aplastic anemia. Each CDR3 is given with its conserved first and last residue. A D gene is named only where the DNA matches it firmly. Size is omitted from some rows. Given values are once, few, many or a class for expanded clones.

V gene	clone size	D gene	J gene	CDR3 protein	CDR3 DNA
TRBV2	few	.	TRBJ2-7	CASVPASSYEQYF	TGTGCCAGCGTACCCGCGTCGTCCTACGAGCAGTACTTC
TRBV3-1	few	.	TRBJ2-7	CASSQEGGQPSYEQYF	TGTGCCAGCAGCCAAGAGGGTGGACAGCCCTCCTACGAGCAGTACTTC
TRBV6-1	.	.	TRBJ2-7	CAVTGNYEQYF	TGTGCCGTCACCGGGAACTACGAGCAGTACTTC
TRBV6-1	once	.	TRBJ1-3	CASSDRDTIYF	TGTGCCAGCAGTGACAGGGACACCATATATTTT
TRBV7-3	.	TRBD1	TRBJ2-5	CASSLRLRDRRETQYF	TGTGCCAGCAGCTTAAGGCTCCGGGACAGAAGAGAGACCCAGTACTTC
TRBV12-3/TRBV12-4	.	.	TRBJ2-7	CASSPHSSSYEQYF	TGTGCCAGCAGCCCTCATTCAAGCTCCTACGAGCAGTACTTC
TRBV15	.	.	TRBJ1-2	CATSRDPKGDGYTF	TGTGCCACCAGCAGAGATCCGAAAGGGGATGGCTACACCTTC
TRBV9	many	TRBD1	TRBJ2-7	CASSESGTGNKYEQYF	TGTGCCAGCAGCGAGTCCGGGACAGGAAACAAATACGAGCAGTACTTC
TRBV25-1	.	.	TRBJ2-1	CASSETGLNGQFF	TGTGCCAGCAGTGAAACAGGGCTCAATGGGCAGTTCTTC
TRBV7-3	once	TRBD2	TRBJ2-5	CASSLGLAGGPFETQYF	TGTGCCAGCAGCCTGGGACTAGCGGGGGGGCCGTTTGAGACCCAGTACTTC
TRBV7-9	many	TRBD1	TRBJ2-7	CASSAGTGVSYEQYF	TGTGCCAGCAGCGCCGGGACAGGAGTCTCCTACGAGCAGTACTTC
TRBV25-1	once	.	TRBJ1-1	CASSEPTQESTEAFF	TGTGCCAGCAGTGAACCAACTCAGGAATCCACTGAAGCTTTCTTT
TRBV6-5	many	.	TRBJ1-5	CASSYGQGNQPQHF	TGTGCCAGCAGTTACGGGCAGGGCAATCAGCCCCAGCATTTT
TRBV7-9	.	.	TRBJ1-2	CASSPRAFDGYTF	TGTGCCAGCAGCCCGAGAGCTTTTGATGGCTACACCTTC
TRBV7-8	once	.	TRBJ2-7	CASSPTRFRGNEQYF	TGTGCCAGCAGCCCAACTCGTTTTAGGGGCAACGAGCAGTACTTC
TRBV12-3/TRBV12-4	.	TRBD1	TRBJ1-1	CASSWGQGMLTEAFF	TGTGCCAGCAGTTGGGGACAGGGAATGTTGACTGAAGCTTTCTTT
TRBV29-1	many	.	TRBJ2-7	CSVELASPYEQYF	TGCAGCGTTGAATTGGCTTCTCCCTACGAGCAGTACTTC
TRBV20-1	many	TRBD1	TRBJ1-5	CSARDRDSHGPQPQHF	TGCAGTGCTAGAGACCGGGACAGCCACGGGCCTCAGCCCCAGCATTTT
TRBV29-1	.	.	TRBJ2-7	CSVDGSIYEQYF	TGCAGCGTAGACGGGAGTATTTACGAGCAGTACTTC
TRBV15	.	TRBD2	TRBJ2-1	CATSRDLSRGEGDEQFF	TGTGCCACCAGCAGAGATCTGAGCAGAGGGGAGGGCGATGAGCAGTTCTTC
TRBV7-9	.	.	TRBJ2-1	CASSLSRESSYSEQFF	TGTGCCAGCAGCTTATCCAGGGAGAGCTCCTACAGTGAGCAGTTCTTC
TRBV6-1	.	TRBD1	TRBJ1-1	CASIPIEGAPEAFF	TGTGCCAGCATCCCAATCGAGGGGGCCCCTGAAGCTTTCTTT
TRBV19	.	.	TRBJ2-6	CASRPTGEAGANVLTF	TGTGCCAGTAGACCCACAGGGGAGGCCGGGGCCAACGTCCTGACTTTC
TRBV5-1	.	.	TRBJ1-1	CASSFGEVEAFF	TGCGCCAGCAGCTTTGGGGAGGTTGAAGCTTTCTTT
TRBV6-6	many	TRBD2	TRBJ2-7	CASRTGLSGPYEQYF	TGTGCCAGCAGGACGGGACTAAGCGGACCCTACGAGCAGTACTTC
TRBV6-2/TRBV6-3	few	.	TRBJ1-1	CASSYVRGDTEAFF	TGTGCCAGCAGTTATGTCAGGGGAGATACTGAAGCTTTCTTT
TRBV15	many	.	TRBJ1-5	CATVQGRGNQPQHF	TGTGCCACCGTCCAGGGTAGGGGCAATCAGCCCCAGCATTTT
TRBV4-3	.	.	TRBJ1-2	CASSQEVIWGGGYTF	TGCGCCAGCAGCCAAGAGGTAATATGGGGTGGTGGCTACACCTTC
TRBV7-8	once	.	TRBJ2-7	CASSPLGVPEQYF	TGTGCCAGCAGCCCTCTGGGAGTACCCGAGCAGTACTTC
TRBV29-1	.	.	TRBJ1-1	CSVDGQMNTEAFF	TGCAGCGTTGACGGTCAGATGAACACTGAAGCTTTCTTT
TRBV7-9	many	.	TRBJ2-7	CASSLGVTYEQYF	TGTGCCAGCAGCTTGGGGGTAACCTACGAGCAGTACTTC
TRBV7-9	many	.	TRBJ2-1	CASTPSDGGGYNEQFF	TGTGCCAGCACTCCTTCGGACGGGGGAGGCTACAATGAGCAGTTCTTC
TRBV20-1	.	.	TRBJ2-2	CSARDRGLNTGELFF	TGCAGTGCTAGAGATAGGGGATTAAACACCGGGGAGCTGTTTTTT
TRBV7-8	.	.	TRBJ2-5	CASSPPGLALQETQYF	TGTGCCAGCAGCCCACCCGGGCTAGCGTTACAAGAGACCCAGTACTTC
TRBV7-9	once	.	TRBJ1-5	CASSTHDRGVNYRSNQPQHF	TGTGCCAGCAGCACGCATGATCGGGGGGTGAATTATAGGAGCAATCAGCCCCAGCATTTT
TRBV2	.	.	TRBJ2-3	CASSDPGGWTEVTDTQYF	TGTGCCAGCAGTGACCCCGGGGGGTGGACAGAGGTCACAGATACGCAGTATTTT
TRBV2	.	.	TRBJ1-6	CASHVQGRNSPLHF	TGTGCCAGCCACGTGCAGGGTCGTAATTCACCCCTCCACTTT
TRBV7-3	many	TRBD2	TRBJ2-7	CASSLSGHLAGGPYEQYF	TGTGCCAGCAGCTTAAGCGGGCACCTAGCGGGGGGCCCCTACGAGCAGTACTTC
TRBV10-2	.	.	TRBJ2-7	CTSTGTGYEQYF	TGCACCAGCACAGGAACAGGATACGAGCAGTACTTC
TRBV5-5	many	.	TRBJ2-3	CASSQGGVADTQYF	TGTGCCAGCAGCCAGGGGGGTGTCGCAGATACGCAGTATTTT
TRBV29-1	.	TRBD1	TRBJ2-7	CSSLDRGMSNSEQYF	TGCAGCTCCCTCGACAGGGGGATGAGTAATTCGGAGCAGTACTTC
TRBV2	.	TRBD1	TRBJ1-1	CASSESTGGWNTEAFF	TGTGCCAGCAGTGAAAGCACAGGGGGATGGAACACTGAAGCTTTCTTT
TRBV24-1	.	.	TRBJ2-3	CATSAPYTDTQYF	TGTGCCACCAGTGCCCCGTACACAGATACGCAGTATTTT
TRBV12-5	few	TRBD1	TRBJ1-6	CASGLVQRDRADPAYNSPLHF	TGTGCTAGTGGTTTGGTACAACGCGACAGGGCTGACCCTGCCTATAATTCACCCCTCCACTTT
TRBV15	.	.	TRBJ1-2	CATSRDRLQDGYAF	TGTGCCACCAGCAGAGATCGGTTACAGGATGGCTACGCCTTC
TRBV7-3	many	.	TRBJ2-1	CASSFTVSSYNEQFF	TGTGCCAGCAGCTTTACGGTGAGTTCCTACAATGAGCAGTTCTTC
TRBV15	.	.	TRBJ2-6	CATSRSRLTNVLTF	TGTGCCACCAGCAGATCAAGGCTTACCAACGTCCTGACTTTC
TRBV7-2	.	.	TRBJ1-5	CASSLGEGQPQHF	TGTGCCAGCAGCTTAGGGGAGGGTCAGCCCCAGCATTTT
TRBV10-3	.	.	TRBJ2-7	CAISEPPTGQYF	TGTGCCATCAGTGAGCCACCGACCGGGCAGTACTTC
TRBV7-2	.	.	TRBJ2-5	CASTGRNGPRETQYF	TGTGCCAGCACCGGAAGAAACGGGCCTAGGGAGACCCAGTACTTC
TRBV6-5	few	.	TRBJ1-2	CASSYSGQGYGYTF	TGTGCCAGCAGTTACTCGGGGCAGGGGTATGGCTACACCTTC
TRBV29-1	many	.	TRBJ1-1	CSVSRENTEAFF	TGCAGCGTTTCCCGGGAGAACACTGAAGCTTTCTTT
TRBV6-5	many	.	TRBJ1-6	CASSYNGQGDSPLHF	TGTGCCAGCAGTTACAACGGCCAGGGAGATTCACCCCTCCACTTT
TRBV5-6	.	TRBD2	TRBJ2-1	CASSLAGGGGNEQFF	TGTGCCAGCAGCTTGGCGGGGGGGGGAGGCAATGAGCAGTTCTTC
TRBV12-3/TRBV12-4	.	TRBD1	TRBJ1-2	CASSTGVEGYTF	TGTGCCAGCAGCACAGGGGTGGAAGGCTACACCTTC
TRBV7-9	.	.	TRBJ2-6	CASSLRYSGANVLTF	TGTGCCAGCAGCCTAAGGTACTCTGGGGCCAACGTCCTGACTTTC
TRBV24-1	few	TRBD1	TRBJ2-1	CATSVNDRGLYNEQFF	TGTGCCACCAGTGTCAACGACAGGGGGCTTTACAATGAGCAGTTCTTC
TRBV27	.	TRBD1	TRBJ2-2	CASSLRGDRGTGELFF	TGTGCCAGCAGTTTACGAGGGGACAGGGGCACCGGGGAGCTGTTTTTT
TRBV7-8	many	TRBD2	TRBJ2-5	CASSNRGPPAGMETQYF	TGTGCCAGCAGCAACCGCGGGCCGCCAGCGGGAATGGAGACCCAGTACTTC
TRBV15	few	TRBD2	TRBJ2-7	CATSRGGSGVPDF	TGTGCCACCAGCAGAGGAGGTAGCGGGGTGCCGGACTTC